The sequence of this T cell receptor beta chain was determined in a study of T cell responses to AZD1222 COVID-19 vaccine. Generated by immunoSEQ multiplex PCR, the TCRdb table keeps only in-frame clones and is missing some. The data hold about 180,000 clones, with over 90% observed a single time. Whole-study findings and limits: White British people made up most donors, females outnumbered males, and clonal diversity was possibly underestimated. Spike was spanned by vaccine-associated CD4 TCRs, with dominance at 160-218 and 743-854. Unmutated regions of variants are reportedly targeted by nearly half of spike-specific TCRs.

A note on this clone: Its specificity is not known.

The TCR comes from an adult who received the AZD1222 COVID-19 vaccine. The input for sequencing was peripheral blood, taken 28 days after the second AZD1222 dose.

The CDR3 DNA reads as TGTGCCAGCAGTGCAGCACTTTCAGGTGGCTACACCTTC. Translation gives CASSAALSGGYTF. V is TRBV27 and J is TRBJ1-2; D unclear. This CDR3 region has 13 residues. V lost 5 bases and J 7 bases, leaving 14 bases between the germline ends. Germline lookup yields CDR1 MNHEY and CDR2 SMNVEV (reference sequence).